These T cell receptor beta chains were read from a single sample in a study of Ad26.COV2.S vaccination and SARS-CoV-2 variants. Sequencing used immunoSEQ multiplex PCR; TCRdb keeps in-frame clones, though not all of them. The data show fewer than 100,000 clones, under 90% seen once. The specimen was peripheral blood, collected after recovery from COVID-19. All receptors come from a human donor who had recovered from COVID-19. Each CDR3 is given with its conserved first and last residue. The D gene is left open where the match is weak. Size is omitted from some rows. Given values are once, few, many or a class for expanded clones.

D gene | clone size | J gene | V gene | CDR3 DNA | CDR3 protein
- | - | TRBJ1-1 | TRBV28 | TGTGCCAGCAGTTTAAGAACGGGGAACACTGAAGCTTTCTTT | CASSLRTGNTEAFF
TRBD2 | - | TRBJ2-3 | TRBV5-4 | TGTGCCAGCAGCCCGGGACTAGCGGACACAGATACGCAGTATTTT | CASSPGLADTDTQYF
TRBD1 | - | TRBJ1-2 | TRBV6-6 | TGTGCCAGCAGGCTGGGGGGACAGGGGGCGATAGGCTACACCTTC | CASRLGGQGAIGYTF
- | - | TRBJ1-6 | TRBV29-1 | TGCAGCGTTAGGGAAGGGGCGCAGTCACCCCTCCACTTT | CSVREGAQSPLHF
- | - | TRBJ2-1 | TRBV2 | TGTGCCAGCAGTGGGACTTACAATGAGCAGTTCTTC | CASSGTYNEQFF
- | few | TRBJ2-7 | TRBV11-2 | TGTGCCAGCAGCCCAGGGGCTCCAACTTACGAGCAGTACTTC | CASSPGAPTYEQYF
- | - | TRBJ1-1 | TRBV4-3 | TGCGCCAGCAGCCAATTTTTTGGGGAGTTAACTGAAGCTTTCTTT | CASSQFFGELTEAFF
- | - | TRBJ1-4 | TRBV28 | TGTGCCAGCAGCCCCCCTGGACAGAGTGAAAAACTGTTTTTT | CASSPPGQSEKLFF
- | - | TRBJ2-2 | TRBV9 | TGTGCCAGCAGCGCGGGTACCGGGGAGCTGTTTTTT | CASSAGTGELFF
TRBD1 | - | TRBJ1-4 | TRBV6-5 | TGTGCCAGCAGCCGGGACAGGGTCGAAAAACTGTTTTTT | CASSRDRVEKLFF
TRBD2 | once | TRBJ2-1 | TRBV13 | TGTGCCAGCAGCTCCGCCCTGGGACTAGCGAGGGAAGACAATGAGCAGTTCTTC | CASSSALGLAREDNEQFF
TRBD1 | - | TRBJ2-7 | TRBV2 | TGTGCCAGCAGTGAATTAAGGGCAGAAAAGAGACAGGGCGAGACCTACGAGCAGTACTTC | CASSELRAEKRQGETYEQYF
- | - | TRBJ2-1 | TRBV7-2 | TGTGCCAGCAGCTTGGGAGTGGGCGGGCTCCCCTCCTACAATGAGCAGTTCTTC | CASSLGVGGLPSYNEQFF
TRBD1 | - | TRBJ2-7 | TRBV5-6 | TGTGCCAGCAGCTCCTCCGAGACAGGGGCCTACGAGCAGTACTTC | CASSSSETGAYEQYF
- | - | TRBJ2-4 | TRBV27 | TGTGCCAGCAGTTTAACGGATGGAGGTCACAGGTCGGGAACCAAAAACATTCAGTACTTC | CASSLTDGGHRSGTKNIQYF
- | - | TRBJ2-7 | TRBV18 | TGTGCCAGCTCACCAGGCTTAGTCTCCTACGAGCAGTACTTC | CASSPGLVSYEQYF
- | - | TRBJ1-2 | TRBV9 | TGTGCCAGCAGCGCCAGGATGACGCTCTATGGCTACACCTTC | CASSARMTLYGYTF
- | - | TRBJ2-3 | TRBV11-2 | TGTGCCAGCAGCTCGGTTACCCGCCTAACAGATACGCAGTATTTT | CASSSVTRLTDTQYF
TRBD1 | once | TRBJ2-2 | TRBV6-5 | TGTGCCAGCAGACCGGGACAGTCGAACACCGGGGAGCTGTTTTTT | CASRPGQSNTGELFF
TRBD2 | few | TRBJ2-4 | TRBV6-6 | TGTGCCAGCAGGGATGGAAGCGGGAAGGACAAAAACATTCAGTACTTC | CASRDGSGKDKNIQYF
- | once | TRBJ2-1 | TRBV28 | TGTGCCAGCAGATCCCAGAGGGGGTCCTACAATGAGCAGTTCTTC | CASRSQRGSYNEQFF
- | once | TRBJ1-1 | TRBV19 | TGTGCCAGTAGTAGTCAGGGGAACACTGAAGCTTTCTTT | CASSSQGNTEAFF
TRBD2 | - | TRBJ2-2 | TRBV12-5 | TGTGCTAGTGGTTCCTACCTGGGACTAGCGAACACCGGGGAGCTGTTTTTT | CASGSYLGLANTGELFF